The 9 T cell receptor beta chains below come from one sample, sequenced in a study of cytomegalovirus exposure and HLA in healthy donors (dated by TCRdb to about 2017). Libraries were constructed by the immunoSEQ multiplex PCR assay. For the multiplex PCR, a mixture combining 60 forward primers for TCR Vbeta segments and 13 reverse primers for TCR Jbeta segments was used. Not all clones reach the TCRdb copy of this immuneACCESS table, which keeps in-frame sequences only. Checked studies attribute under half of the gap to unresolved V genes and leave the rest unexplained. In all, the sample holds more than 100,000 clones, and 73% of those were seen once. The ten biggest clones cover approximately 4.1% of the sample. Sequencing input: PBMCs. These receptors were collected from a woman in her forties in good health and CMV-seronegative.

This sequence joins TRBV11-3 and TRBJ2-3; possible D gene TRBD1, 6 bases. V dropped 4 bases and J dropped 2 bases, with 10 bases sitting between them. The CDR3 consists of 14 residues. CDR1 is SGHNT and CDR2 is YENEEA in the germline V gene. Here the CDR3 DNA reads TGTGCCAGCAGCTCCGGGACACACACAGATACGCAGTATTTT. It encodes CASSSGTHTDTQYF.

This chain connects TRBV2 to TRBJ2-7; D may be TRBD1 (6 bases). V lost 4 bases, J lost 4 bases, and 14 bases lay in between. Germline V lookup: CDR1 SNHLY, CDR2 FYNNEI. The CDR3 is made up of 14 amino acids. The CDR3 region has the DNA TGTGCCAGCAGTGTAGACAGGCCCCCATACGAGCAGTACTTC. This encodes CASSVDRPPYEQYF.

This clone showed up just a few times. The V gene is TRBV7-2, the J gene TRBJ1-3; D perhaps matches TRBD1 (6 bases). CDR3 size: 16 residues. V shed 5 bases and J shed 3 bases, with 17 bases lying between them. The germline CDR1 and CDR2 sequences are SGHTA and FQGNSA. The CDR3 spells CASSRGRGVDGNTIYF. The CDR3 nucleotides are TGTGCCAGCAGCCGGGGGAGGGGGGTAGATGGAAACACCATATATTTT.

As regards this clone: A read error may account for a junction end that differs from germline. The V and J genes are TRBV2 and TRBJ1-4, with D perhaps TRBD1 (6 bases). This CDR3 contains 14 residues. Germline CDR1 is SNHLY and CDR2 is FYNNEI. In DNA, the CDR3 is TGTGCCAGCAGGGAAGGACAGAGAAATGAAAAACTGTTTTTT. Translation: CASREGQRNEKLFF.

This chain joins TRBV5-4 and TRBJ1-3, with D hard to call. This CDR3 contains 14 residues. Deletions cut 4 bases from V and 0 bases from J, with 8 bases between. CDR1 SGHNT and CDR2 YYREEE come from the germline V gene (reference sequence). The CDR3 is CASSRRDSGNTIYF. The DNA for the CDR3 is TGTGCCAGCAGCCGCCGGGACTCTGGAAACACCATATATTTT.

The rearrangement links TRBV5-5 to TRBJ2-5, with D perhaps TRBD2 (6 bases). Trimming shortened V by 4 bases and J by 5 bases, and 24 bases separated the two germline ends. The length of the CDR3 is 17 residues. Germline CDR1 and CDR2: SGHKS and YYEKEE (reference sequence). The CDR3 here is CASSNALRGGRRETQYF. The CDR3 DNA reads TGTGCCAGCAGCAACGCCTTGAGGGGAGGTCGTAGGGAGACCCAGTACTTC.

The chain has TRBV5-3 and TRBJ2-1; tentatively, D is TRBD2 (5 bases). TRBV5-3 is noted as an ORF with a role that remains uncertain. The CDR3 is 13 residues long. V lost 0 bases and J 6 bases, leaving 7 bases between the germline ends. CDR3 DNA sequence: TGTGCCAGAAGCTTGGTGGGGAGCAATGAGCAGTTCTTC. Translating it yields CARSLVGSNEQFF.

V gene TRBV4-3 combines with J gene TRBJ1-1; 7 nucleotides agree with TRBD1. CDR1 and CDR2 from the germline V gene are LGHNA and YSLEER. V lost 1 base, J lost 3 bases, and 5 bases stayed unmatched. CDR3 size: 15 residues. CDR3 DNA sequence: TGCGCCAGCAGCCAAGGCTCAGGGGGATACACTGAAGCTTTCTTT. It is translated as CASSQGSGGYTEAFF.

J is TRBJ1-4 and V is TRBV6-1; D is possibly TRBD1 (6 bases). Germline values: CDR1 MNHNS, CDR2 SASEGT. The CDR3 length is 18 residues. Trimming removed 2 bases at V and 3 bases at J, with 19 bases between. CDR3 sequence (DNA): TGTGCCAGCAGTGAAAATAGCTGGTTGACAGGTGCTAATGAAAAACTGTTTTTT. Protein product: CASSENSWLTGANEKLFF.